The next 20 T cell receptor beta chains were all read from a single sample in a study of PD-L1 blockade in urothelial cancer. Here immunoSEQ multiplex PCR was the method, and the copy in TCRdb shows in-frame clones only, minus some. This table holds 45,000 or so clones, around nine tenths found once. Time point described: pretreatment peripheral blood. Sequenced material: PBMCs, taken around atezolizumab (anti-PD-L1) treatment. The source is a donor at least 40 years old with urothelial cancer.

The J gene is TRBJ2-3, the V gene TRBV21-1; the table's D call of TRBD2 was not tested on the DNA. TRBV21-1 is a pseudogene. There are 14 residues in the CDR3. CDR3: CASSKRVVGGGGHF. The CDR3 coding sequence is TGTGCCAGCAGCAAACGAGTTGTCGGGGGCGGGGGGCATTTT.

The chain uses TRBV2 and TRBJ2-2; D is unresolved. The CDR3 spans 13 residues. The germline CDR1 and CDR2 sequences are SNHLY and FYNNEI. V was pared by 4 bases and J by 1 base, with 4 bases between. CDR3 loop: CASSGQNTGELFF. The DNA for the CDR3 is TGTGCCAGCAGTGGGCAGAACACCGGGGAGCTGTTTTTT.

The chain links TRBV20-1 to TRBJ1-1; 7 positions match TRBD1. The CDR3 has 11 residues. V was clipped by 5 bases and J by 8 bases; unmatched bases: 5. The germline V gene has CDR1 DFQATT and CDR2 SNEGSKA (reference sequence). CDR3 protein: CSARQGREAFF. The CDR3 DNA reads TGCAGTGCTCGACAGGGAAGAGAAGCTTTCTTT.

J is TRBJ2-7 and V is TRBV14, with TRBD2 identical over 13 bases. Germline CDR1 reads SGHDN; CDR2 reads FVKESK. The length of the CDR3 is 19 residues. The V and J ends lost 5 bases and 3 bases, in that order; junction bases with no gene match: 16. The CDR3 loop reads CASSLTLTGLAGVVYEQYF. DNA of the CDR3: TGTGCCAGCAGCTTAACCTTAACCGGACTAGCGGGAGTCGTCTACGAGCAGTACTTC.

V gene TRBV4-2 combines with J gene TRBJ1-4, with 10 bases lining up with TRBD1. The trim removed 3 bases at V and 8 bases at J, leaving 9 bases unmatched. Germline CDR1 LGHNA, CDR2 YNFKEQ. The CDR3 loop spans 16 amino acids. CDR3 DNA sequence: TGTGCCAGCAGCCAGCCGACAGGGGGCGCTTCCGAAAAACTGTTTTTT. The encoded protein is CASSQPTGGASEKLFF.

The rearrangement links TRBV7-3 to TRBJ1-1; a weak D match, TRBD1 (5 bases). This CDR3 spans 15 amino acids. V lost 2 bases to trimming and J lost 6 bases, with 16 bases between them. CDR1 and CDR2 (germline): SGHTA, FQGTGA. CDR3 amino acids: CASSLGAGGSAEAFF. The CDR3 region has the DNA TGTGCCAGCAGCTTAGGGGCGGGAGGGTCGGCTGAAGCTTTCTTT.

This CDR3 reads CASSSGLAPYEQYF. DNA of the CDR3: TGTGCCAGCAGCTCGGGACTAGCCCCCTACGAGCAGTACTTC. This chain links TRBV5-4 with TRBJ2-7, with 9 bases identical to TRBD2. V shed 3 bases and J 2 bases; nucleotides not matched to a gene: 3. Per germline, CDR1 SGHNT and CDR2 YYREEE (reference sequence). This CDR3 region has 14 residues.

This chain uses TRBV18 with TRBJ2-2; maybe TRBD1 (6 bases). Germline lookup yields CDR1 KGHSH and CDR2 LQKENI. V lost 1 base to trimming and J lost 2 bases, with 8 bases between them. The CDR3 length is 15 residues. The CDR3 here is CASSPRTANTGELFF. The CDR3 bases are TGTGCCAGCTCACCACGGACAGCAAACACCGGGGAGCTGTTTTTT. The whole variable domain, filled in from reference TRBV18 and TRBJ2-2, reads NAGVMQNPRHLVRRRGQEARLRCSPMKGHSHVYWYRQLPEEGLKFMVYLQKENIIDESGMPKERFSAEFPKEGPSILRIQQVVRGDSAAYFCASSPRTANTGELFFGEGSRLTVL.

The rearrangement joins TRBV11-2 to TRBJ1-2; 9 nucleotides agree with TRBD1. The CDR3 length is 13 residues. The V segment lost 5 bases and the J segment 8 bases; nucleotides outside the gene matches: 6. Germline assignment: CDR1 SGHAT and CDR2 FQNNGV. The CDR3 spells CASSPTGGEGYTF. The CDR3 nucleotides read TGTGCCAGCAGCCCGACAGGGGGTGAGGGCTACACCTTC.

DNA for the CDR3: TGTGCCAGCAGCCCCCAGACAGGGCCCTGGGACGAGCAGTACTTC. Translated, it gives CASSPQTGPWDEQYF. The chain is built from TRBV7-9 and TRBJ2-7; 7 bases line up with TRBD1. The CDR3 consists of 15 residues. Germline CDR1 SEHNR, CDR2 FQNEAQ (reference sequence). J lost 5 bases, V lost 5 bases, and 12 bases had no gene match.

This clone was observed a single time. The rearrangement uses TRBV7-9 and TRBJ2-2; 11 bases are shared with TRBD2. The V and J ends lost 5 bases and 6 bases, in that order; junction bases with no gene match: 8. Germline-derived CDR1 and CDR2 are SEHNR and FQNEAQ (reference sequence). This CDR3 is built from 16 residues. This CDR3 is CASSPTSGSVPGELFF. CDR3 in DNA: TGTGCCAGCAGCCCCACTAGCGGGAGTGTCCCCGGGGAGCTGTTTTTT.

This clone was picked up one time. The chain carries TRBV7-8 and TRBJ2-3, with TRBD2 matching 9 bases. The CDR3 is 16 amino acids. The germline V gene has CDR1 SGHVS and CDR2 FQNEAQ. J lost 1 base, V lost 5 bases, and 7 bases had no gene match. The CDR3 loop reads CASSPGAGGRTDTQYF. In DNA form, the CDR3 reads TGTGCCAGCAGCCCCGGTGCGGGAGGGCGCACAGATACGCAGTATTTT.

This chain links TRBV18 with TRBJ1-2, with 7 bases lining up with TRBD1. CDR1 is KGHSH and CDR2 is LQKENI in the germline V gene. V lost 2 bases and J lost 4; bases outside the gene matches: 4. CDR3 length: 14 residues. The CDR3 nucleotides are TGTGCCAGCTCACCAGGGACAGAAGCCTATGGCTACACCTTC. Its protein is CASSPGTEAYGYTF. Drawing the rest from reference TRBV18 and TRBJ1-2, the complete variable domain is NAGVMQNPRHLVRRRGQEARLRCSPMKGHSHVYWYRQLPEEGLKFMVYLQKENIIDESGMPKERFSAEFPKEGPSILRIQQVVRGDSAAYFCASSPGTEAYGYTFGSGTRLTVV.

This chain joins TRBV28 and TRBJ1-1; D is undetermined. Germline-derived CDR1 and CDR2 are MDHEN and SYDVKM. This CDR3 is built from 13 residues. Trimming took 3 bases from V and 4 from J, leaving 9 bases between them. The chain's CDR3 is CASSLGRRTEAFF. The CDR3 DNA reads as TGTGCCAGCAGTTTGGGGAGGCGCACTGAAGCTTTCTTT. Full variable domain (missing parts from reference TRBV28 and TRBJ1-1): DVKVTQSSRYLVKRTGEKVFLECVQDMDHENMFWYRQDPGLGLRLIYFSYDVKMKEKGDIPEGYSVSREKKERFSLILESASTNQTSMYLCASSLGRRTEAFFGQGTRLTVV.

This clone appeared a single time. The genes are TRBV6-6 and TRBJ2-7, with 8 bases that match TRBD1. The CDR3 covers 12 residues. Unmatched junction bases numbered 5, after V lost 6 bases and J lost 7 bases. From germline, CDR1 is MNHNY and CDR2 SVGAGI (reference sequence). The CDR3 is CASSKDRVEQYF. In DNA, the CDR3 is TGTGCCAGCAGCAAGGACAGGGTGGAGCAGTACTTC.

The chain links TRBV5-8 to TRBJ1-1; D is uncertain. V lost 4 bases, J lost 1 base, and 11 bases lay in between. Germline loops: CDR1 SGHTS, CDR2 YDEGEE. The CDR3 is made up of 14 amino acids. Written as DNA, the CDR3 is TGTGCCAGCAGCCGTCATACCGGGAACACTGAAGCTTTCTTT. Protein product: CASSRHTGNTEAFF.

The chain links TRBV11-1 to TRBJ2-5, with 9 bases aligning to TRBD1. This CDR3 contains 14 residues. V gave up 5 bases and J gave up 2 bases; unmatched junction bases: 3. The germline V gene encodes CDR1 SGHAT and CDR2 FQDESV (reference sequence). The CDR3 DNA reads TGTGCCAGCAGCATACAGGGGGCTCAAGAGACCCAGTACTTC. This sequence encodes CASSIQGAQETQYF.

J is TRBJ2-1 and V is TRBV7-2, with 11 bases that match TRBD2. This CDR3 is built from 14 residues. Germline-derived CDR1 and CDR2 are SGHTA and FQGNSA. V lost 1 base to trimming and J lost 15 bases; unmatched junction nucleotides: 8. The CDR3 loop reads CASSLGGSGRAGFF. CDR3 DNA sequence: TGTGCCAGCAGCTTAGGGGGTAGCGGGAGGGCGGGGTTCTTC.

V is TRBV9 and J is TRBJ2-5, with D unclear. The CDR3 spans 14 residues. The V and J ends lost 3 bases and 4 bases respectively, with 13 bases between them. Germline CDR1 reads SGDLS; CDR2 reads YYNGEE. The chain's CDR3 is CASSGVAQGETQYF. CDR3 nucleotide sequence: TGTGCCAGCAGCGGGGTAGCCCAAGGAGAGACCCAGTACTTC. Full variable domain (missing parts from reference TRBV9 and TRBJ2-5): DSGVTQTPKHLITATGQRVTLRCSPRSGDLSVYWYQQSLDQGLQFLIQYYNGEERAKGNILERFSAQQFPDLHSELNLSSLELGDSALYFCASSGVAQGETQYFGPGTRLLVL.

The sample holds one count of this clone. CDR3 sequence (DNA): TGCGCCAGCAGCCAAGACCTTGAGCAGTTCTTC. Amino acid sequence: CASSQDLEQFF. This chain joins TRBV4-3 and TRBJ2-1; D gene ambiguous. V was clipped by 0 bases and J by 9 bases, with 3 bases between them. The CDR3 is made up of 11 amino acids. Germline CDR1 LGHNA, CDR2 YSLEER.